These T cell receptor beta chains were read from a single sample in a study of cytomegalovirus exposure and HLA in healthy donors. Profiling relied on immunoSEQ multiplex PCR, and the TCRdb table lists in-frame clones only, not all of them. This table has over 150,000 clones, roughly 91% appearing once. The specimen sequenced was PBMCs. These receptors originate from a man younger than 30 in good health and CMV-seropositive. Both conserved end residues are part of each CDR3. Fields, in order: CDR3 length, V gene, D gene, clone size, J gene, CDR3 DNA, CDR3 protein. D genes are given only for firm matches. Only part of the rows carry a size: once, few, many, or a class if the clone is expanded.

>16|TRBV9|-|once|TRBJ1-4
TGTGCCAGCAGCGTAACTCCCCAGGGAGGAAATGAAAAACTGTTTTTT
CASSVTPQGGNEKLFF
>16|TRBV4-2|TRBD1|-|TRBJ1-1
TGTGCCAGCAGCCACCCACAGGGGCCGATATCCACTGAAGCTTTCTTT
CASSHPQGPISTEAFF
>14|TRBV4-1|TRBD1|few|TRBJ2-7
TGCGCCAGCAGCCACAACAGGGGGGCCTACGAGCAGTACTTC
CASSHNRGAYEQYF
>15|TRBV5-1|TRBD1|-|TRBJ1-2
TGCGCCAGCAGCTTGGGACAGGGGCTGATCTCTGGCTACACCTTC
CASSLGQGLISGYTF
>14|TRBV2|-|-|TRBJ1-4
TGTGCCAGCAAGGGGAGGGAAACTAATGAAAAACTGTTTTTT
CASKGRETNEKLFF
>16|TRBV5-1|TRBD2|-|TRBJ2-1
TGCGCCAGCAGCGTTCAGTCTAGCGGGCATTACAATGAGCAGTTCTTC
CASSVQSSGHYNEQFF
>17|TRBV11-2|TRBD2|once|TRBJ2-1
TGTGCCAGCAGCTTAGTCTTTGGAACTAGCGGAAGCAATGAGCAGTTCTTC
CASSLVFGTSGSNEQFF
>16|TRBV6-5|TRBD1|-|TRBJ1-2
TGTGCCAGCAGTTACCGAGCCCTACAGGGGAACTATGGCTACACCTTC
CASSYRALQGNYGYTF
>16|TRBV7-8|TRBD1|-|TRBJ1-5
TGTGCCAGCAGCCGAAGGCCGGGACAGGTAGATCAGCCCCAGCATTTT
CASSRRPGQVDQPQHF
>19|TRBV14|TRBD2|-|TRBJ2-3
TGTGCCAGCAGCCCAGGACCGACTAGCGGGAGTATCAGCACAGATACGCAGTATTTT
CASSPGPTSGSISTDTQYF
>14|TRBV21-1|-|-|TRBJ1-1
TGTGCCAGCAGCCACAGGGTAGTGAACACTGAAGCTTTCTTT
CASSHRVVNTEAFF
>16|TRBV19|-|-|TRBJ1-2
TGTGCCAGTAGTATATCCCGGCAGGGTATAAACTATGGCTACACCTTC
CASSISRQGINYGYTF
>16|TRBV5-1|TRBD1|-|TRBJ1-1
TGCGCCAGCAGCTTAATACAGGGGACCTCGAACACTGAAGCTTTCTTT
CASSLIQGTSNTEAFF
>15|TRBV6-1|TRBD2|once|TRBJ2-1
TGTGCCAGCAGTGAGGCTAGCGGGAGGCCCAATGAGCAGTTCTTC
CASSEASGRPNEQFF
>14|TRBV7-6|TRBD2|-|TRBJ2-7
TGTGCCAGCAGCTCGGGGACTAGCGGGAGCAAGCAGTACTTC
CASSSGTSGSKQYF